What follows is one TCR beta chain and its context. Within the sample, other DNA sequences also encode this same CDR3. The data stem from a study of blood T cell repertoires in COVID-19. This CDR3 comprises 14 residues. V shed 4 bases and J 7 bases; nucleotides not matched to a gene: 3. CDR1 is MNHEY, CDR2 SMNVEV, per germline (reference sequence). Participants spanned ages about 18 to 90 years and resided in about 24 US areas. Cohorts were based on clinical histories the participants reported. Cohort 3 recovered donors had two negative PCRs, clearance, or symptom resolution. Original data processing: Counts of nucleated cells, estimated from reference gene primer amplification, were obtained. Profiling relied on immunoSEQ multiplex PCR, and the TCRdb table lists in-frame clones only, not all of them. That table furnishes V, J and clone size, whereas the DNA furnished D and trimming. The table records approximately 450,000 clones, approximately 92% of them present only once.

The genes are TRBV27 and TRBJ2-1; the match to TRBD2 covers 11 bases. This clonotype originated in a man aged 25-45 years who had recovered from COVID-19. Material for sequencing was PBMCs or T cells enriched from blood (not recorded which). The CDR3 region has the DNA TGTGCCAGCAGTTCTCTAGCGGGAGGTAATGAGCAGTTCTTC. Its translation: CASSSLAGGNEQFF.